This paragraph reports one T cell receptor (beta chain). The data are from a study of cytomegalovirus exposure and HLA in healthy donors. An approximately 120-subject validation cohort, separate from the roughly 700-subject first cohort, supplied the donors. CDR3 length equals 13 residues. Germline V gives CDR1 SQVTM, CDR2 ANQGSEA. The V and J ends lost 4 bases and 7 bases, in that order; junction bases with no gene match: 9. Using immunoSEQ multiplex PCR, the repertoire was profiled, and TCRdb retains in-frame clones only, with some absent. The sample yields around 230,000 clones, roughly 86% seen once.

This TCR came from a woman aged 30 to 39 in good health and CMV-seropositive. V is TRBV29-1 and J is TRBJ1-2; TRBD1 aligns across 7 bases. The sequenced sample was PBMCs. In DNA form, the CDR3 reads TGCAGCGTTGGAGGGGGCGAAGTGGCTGGCTACACCTTC. Amino acids: CSVGGGEVAGYTF.